These T cell receptor beta chains were read from a single sample in a study of cytomegalovirus exposure and HLA in healthy donors. Clones were sequenced by immunoSEQ multiplex PCR, and TCRdb holds only the in-frame ones, with some missing. The sample yields under 150,000 clones, roughly 63% seen once. Sequenced input: PBMCs. The receptors were gathered from a man aged 40-50 years in good health and CMV-seropositive. Both conserved end residues are part of each CDR3. Fields, in order: CDR3 protein, CDR3 DNA, clone size, CDR3 length, J gene, D gene, V gene. D genes are given only for firm matches. A row's size may be missing; if present it is once, few, many or a size class.

CASSQDGGLRYNEQFF,TGTGCCAGCAGCCAAGACGGGGGGCTCCGTTACAATGAGCAGTTCTTC,NA,16,TRBJ2-1,NA,TRBV14
CASSLYSVNTEAFF,TGCGCCAGCAGCTTATACAGTGTGAACACTGAAGCTTTCTTT,NA,14,TRBJ1-1,NA,TRBV5-1
CASSFYLIGTGSDYTF,TGTGCCAGCAGCTTTTACCTGATTGGGACAGGGAGTGACTACACCTTC,NA,16,TRBJ1-2,TRBD1,TRBV7-2
CASSVVLARISTDTQYF,TGTGCCAGCAGTGTTGTGCTTGCGCGGATTAGCACAGATACGCAGTATTTT,few,17,TRBJ2-3,NA,TRBV6-4
CASSLGLVPTDTQYF,TGCGCCAGCAGCTTGGGTCTAGTCCCGACAGATACGCAGTATTTT,NA,15,TRBJ2-3,NA,TRBV5-1
CASSPFEQGRGDTGELFF,TGTGCCAGCTCACCATTTGAACAGGGACGAGGAGACACCGGGGAGCTGTTTTTT,NA,18,TRBJ2-2,NA,TRBV18
CASSLARTLNEQFF,TGTGCCAGCAGCTTAGCGCGGACTCTTAATGAGCAGTTCTTC,NA,14,TRBJ2-1,NA,TRBV11-2
CASSYNTTGTSGLHTSYEQYF,TGTGCCAGCAGTTACAATACAACCGGGACTAGCGGGCTCCACACCTCCTACGAGCAGTACTTC,NA,21,TRBJ2-7,TRBD2,TRBV6-7
CASRPTGALSYEQYF,TGTGCCAGCAGGCCTACAGGGGCCCTCTCCTACGAGCAGTACTTC,NA,15,TRBJ2-7,TRBD1,TRBV28
CATSRDPGQLWGYTF,TGTGCCACCAGCAGAGACCCCGGACAGCTATGGGGCTACACCTTC,NA,15,TRBJ1-2,NA,TRBV15